This is a list of T cell receptor beta chains from one sample in a study of T cells after yellow fever vaccination. TCRdb reanalysed the 5' RACE reads using MiXCR and keeps one entry per CDR3 protein. The sample records almost 600,000 distinct CDR3 sequences, roughly 14% being singletons. The source was PBMCs, collected on the day of the yellow fever booster vaccination. Receptors were obtained from a man between 25 and 39 years old who received the YFV17D yellow fever vaccine. CDR3s include the opening cysteine and the closing phenylalanine or tryptophan. Size tells how often a clone was seen (once, few, many) or the class of an expanded clone, and some rows leave it out.

V	length	size	J	CDR3
TRBV28	17	-	TRBJ2-1	CASSLLALGGSYNEQFF
TRBV20-1	15	many	TRBJ2-1	CSAVLREEAYNEQFF
TRBV12-3/TRBV12-4	13	many	TRBJ2-6	CASRNSGANVLTF
TRBV4-3	14	many	TRBJ2-7	CASSQAGDSHEQYF
TRBV7-9	12	many	TRBJ1-1	CASSFSNTEAFF
TRBV5-4	16	few	TRBJ2-5	CASSTRLAGGQETQYF
TRBV6-5	16	-	TRBJ2-1	CASSLWRDRPHNEQFF
TRBV20-1	13	few	TRBJ1-1	CSARDLGGAEAFF
TRBV5-1	16	few	TRBJ2-2	CASSSAGGINTGELFF
TRBV2	12	-	TRBJ1-6	CASRSDNSPLHF
TRBV7-9	16	-	TRBJ2-7	CASSSEGRLSSYEQYF
TRBV20-1	15	-	TRBJ1-1	CSAKGQGLLNTEAFF
TRBV7-8	14	few	TRBJ1-5	CASSFLGPPSPQHF
TRBV5-1	15	-	TRBJ1-6	CASTRGGSDNSPLHF
TRBV13	19	few	TRBJ2-1	CASNGRAYSGGRRYNEQFF
TRBV19	14	few	TRBJ2-5	CASSVQRSQETQYF
TRBV7-2	17	few	TRBJ2-6	CASMIAGPYSGANVLTF
TRBV5-1	16	few	TRBJ2-1	CASSSLTSGPYNEQFF